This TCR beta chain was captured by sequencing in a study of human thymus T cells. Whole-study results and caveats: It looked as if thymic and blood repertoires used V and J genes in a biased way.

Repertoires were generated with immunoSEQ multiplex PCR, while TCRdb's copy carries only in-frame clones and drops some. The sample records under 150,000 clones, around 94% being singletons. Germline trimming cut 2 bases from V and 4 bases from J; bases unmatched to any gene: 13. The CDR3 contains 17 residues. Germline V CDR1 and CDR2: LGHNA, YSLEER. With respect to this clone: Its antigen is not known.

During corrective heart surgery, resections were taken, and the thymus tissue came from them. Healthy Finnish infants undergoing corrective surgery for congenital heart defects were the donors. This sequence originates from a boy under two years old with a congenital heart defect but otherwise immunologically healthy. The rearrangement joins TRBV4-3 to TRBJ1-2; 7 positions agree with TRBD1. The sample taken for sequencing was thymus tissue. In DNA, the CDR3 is TGCGCCAGCAGCCAAAAATACCCGGGACAGATATTCTATGGCTACACCTTC. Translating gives CASSQKYPGQIFYGYTF.